The 2 T cell receptor beta chains reported below all come from one sample, sequenced in a study of blood T cell repertoires in COVID-19. The table came from immunoSEQ multiplex PCR; TCRdb's copy has only in-frame clones and leaves some out. This sample has about 440,000 clones; approximately 88% occur once, and the top ten carry 10% to 15%. The specimen sequenced was peripheral blood. The receptor set was obtained from a woman aged 50 to 60 with COVID-19, enrolled during active disease.

The table lists this clone with a few counts. The CDR3, as DNA: TGTGCCAGCAGTTACGAACGAGGGGGCTACACCTTC. This sequence encodes CASSYERGGYTF. The rearrangement links TRBV6-6 to TRBJ1-2; D call uncertain. Germline loops: CDR1 MNHNY, CDR2 SVGAGI (reference sequence). The CDR3 length is 12 residues. Deletions cut 2 bases from V and 8 bases from J, with 9 bases between.

The chain joins TRBV30 to TRBJ1-2; 7 bases fit TRBD1. After removal of 3 bases from V and 8 bases from J, the junction contained 12 bases not matched to a gene. CDR3 length: 14 residues. In germline, CDR1 is GTSNPN, CDR2 SVGIG (reference sequence). In DNA, the CDR3 is TGTGCCTGGAGGGTGCTCTGGGACAGCGGAGGCTACACCTTC. It is translated as CAWRVLWDSGGYTF.